Sequencing of this T cell receptor beta chain was carried out in a study of CD4+ T cells in melanoma. Germline V gene lookup returns CDR1 SGHTA and CDR2 FQGNSA. V shed 5 bases, J shed 6 bases, and the junction held 9 bases outside the gene matches. This CDR3 is built from 15 residues. TCRdb's table, derived via immunoSEQ multiplex PCR, lists solely in-frame clones and lacks some. Of about 120,000 clones in the sample, around 93% were seen once. Of note for this clone: Its antigen is still unknown.

Points from the study as a whole: In melanoma, neoantigen-specific CD4+ T cells reportedly differed in differentiation state. CD8+ T cell, macrophage and B cell function reportedly correlated with neoantigen-specific CD4+ T cells.

Specimen: peripheral blood. This rearrangement joins TRBV7-2 to TRBJ2-1, with 8 positions matching TRBD2. This clonotype originated in a human donor with melanoma. Written as DNA, the CDR3 is TGTGCCAGCAGCCTCGGGGGGGCCTCGTTCAATGAGCAGTTCTTC. Its translation is CASSLGGASFNEQFF.